The clone carrying this TCR beta chain was seen a few times. Its matching antigen is unknown. The authors made TCR cDNA by 5'RACE template switching, adding a universal primer site and UMIs. Via MiXCR, TCRdb re-called the 5' RACE reads, giving one row per CDR3 protein. The table shows about 350,000 distinct CDR3 sequences, with roughly 10% occurring only once. The sample is drawn from a study of T cells after yellow fever vaccination. Study-wide context: Preparation of fractions with low cell numbers was performed using SMART-Seq v4 Ultra Low Input.

General study results and limits: A large majority of primary-vaccination clones showed up again after the booster (around 96% CD4, 88% CD8).

The germline V gene encodes CDR1 DFQATT and CDR2 SNEGSKA (reference sequence). The CDR3 is made up of 14 amino acids. The ends lost 5 bases at V and 9 bases at J; junction bases unmatched: 10. The sequence derives from a man younger than 30 who received the YFV17D yellow fever vaccine. This specimen was PBMCs, taken on the day of the first yellow fever vaccination. The chain uses TRBV20-1 and TRBJ2-1; 10 nucleotides match TRBD2. CDR3 amino acids: CSAQASGGFGEQFF. CDR3 nucleotides: TGCAGTGCTCAAGCTAGCGGGGGTTTCGGTGAGCAGTTCTTC.